This TCR beta chain was retrieved from a study of cytomegalovirus exposure and HLA in healthy donors. Turning to this clone: Its specificity is not known.

This CDR3 spans 15 amino acids. Per germline, CDR1 SNHLY and CDR2 FYNNEI. Trimming at V came to 4 bases and at J to 4 bases, leaving 5 bases not matched to a gene. Study results and limitations: The study listed roughly 160 cytomegalovirus-associated TCR beta chains.

The study ran its PCR with 60 Vbeta and 13 Jbeta primers. TCRdb's copy holds only in-frame clones and misses some; the assay was immunoSEQ multiplex PCR. Of 150,000 to 200,000 clones in the sample, under 80% were seen once. Source material: PBMCs. The TCR originated in a woman aged 25-40 years in good health and CMV-seronegative. This sequence joins TRBV2 and TRBJ1-5, with 9 bases aligning to TRBD1. DNA of the CDR3: TGTGCCAGCAGTGGGGGACAGGGACTAAATCAGCCCCAGCATTTT. Translation gives CASSGGQGLNQPQHF.